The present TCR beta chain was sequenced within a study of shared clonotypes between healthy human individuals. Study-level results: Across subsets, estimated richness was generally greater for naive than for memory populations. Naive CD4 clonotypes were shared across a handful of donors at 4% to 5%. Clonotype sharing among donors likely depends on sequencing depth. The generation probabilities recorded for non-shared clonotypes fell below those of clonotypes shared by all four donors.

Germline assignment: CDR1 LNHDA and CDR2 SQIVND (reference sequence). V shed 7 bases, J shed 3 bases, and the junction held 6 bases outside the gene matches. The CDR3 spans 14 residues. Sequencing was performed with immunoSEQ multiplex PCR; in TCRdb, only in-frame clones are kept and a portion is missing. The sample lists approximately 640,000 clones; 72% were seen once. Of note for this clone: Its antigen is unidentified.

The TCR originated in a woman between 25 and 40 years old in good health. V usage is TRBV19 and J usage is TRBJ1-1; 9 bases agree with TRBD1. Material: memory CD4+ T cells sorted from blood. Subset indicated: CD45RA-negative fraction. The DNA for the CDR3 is TGTGCCAGTACCAAGGGACAGGGCGACACTGAAGCTTTCTTT. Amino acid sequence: CASTKGQGDTEAFF.